This entry concerns a single T cell receptor (beta chain). This entry comes from a study of T-cell reconstitution after alpha-beta-depleted transplantation in children. The CDR3 consists of 14 residues. V lost 2 bases to trimming and J lost 6 bases, with 11 bases between them. TCRbeta library construction was performed incorporating unique molecular identifiers. TCRdb reanalysed the PCR reads using MiXCR and keeps one entry per CDR3 protein. In the table there are approximately 200,000 distinct CDR3 sequences, roughly 15% of which are singletons. The source material was PBMCs from the stem cell graft donor, sampled from the stem cell graft. The genes are TRBV12-3 or TRBV12-4 and TRBJ1-5, with D possibly being TRBD1 (5 bases). The receptor was derived from a human donor who donated a stem cell graft to a child with acute lymphoblastic leukemia. CDR3 residues: CASSLRQGSQPQHF. CDR3 nucleotides: TGTGCCAGCAGTTTAAGGCAGGGTAGTCAGCCCCAGCATTTT.